The 15 T cell receptor beta chains below were found in one sample sequenced in a study of tumor and adjacent non-tumor tissue in lung cancer. Three rounds of nested PCR, following a modified ARM-PCR protocol, produced the TCRbeta library. MiXCR was run by TCRdb on the multiplex PCR reads, yielding one entry per CDR3 protein. The profile shows 50,000 to 60,000 distinct CDR3 sequences, just under 75% of them singletons. RNA was extracted from bulk tissue without any cell sorting. This non-tumor lung sample came from over 3 cm beyond the tumor edge. Source material: distant non-tumor lung tissue. The receptor source for this set is a woman aged 55-69 years with non-small cell lung cancer.

Ten or more counts support this clonotype. The gene calls are TRBV4-3 and TRBJ2-2; the match to TRBD2 covers 8 bases. The ends lost 2 bases at V and 1 base at J; junction bases unmatched: 6. Looked up from germline, CDR1 is LGHNA and CDR2 is YSLEER. The CDR3 runs to 17 residues. Written as DNA, the CDR3 is TGCGCCAGCAGCCAACCTACTAGCGGAGTGAACACCGGGGAGCTGTTTTTT. Protein product: CASSQPTSGVNTGELFF.

The CDR3 DNA is TGCGCCAGCAGCCCGAATACGGGGAGGGGGGCCATAGATACGCAGTATTTT. Residues: CASSPNTGRGAIDTQYF. The V and J genes are TRBV4-3 and TRBJ2-3, with a possible D match to TRBD2 (7 bases). Germline CDR1 and CDR2: LGHNA and YSLEER. This CDR3 has 17 amino acids. V lost 4 bases and J lost 5, with 22 bases in between.

Regarding this clonotype: One end of the junction does not line up with germline, which may come from a read error. This chain links TRBV4-3 with TRBJ2-7; D tentatively fits TRBD1 or TRBD2 (5 bases each). In germline, CDR1 is LGHNA, CDR2 YSLEER. This CDR3 has 19 residues. Here the CDR3 DNA reads TGCGCCAGCATCCGAGCCGTTACGCCGGGACCGCAGAGCTCCTACGAACAGTACTTC. Translating it yields CASIRAVTPGPQSSYEQYF.

Note on this clonotype: Possible read error: a much larger clone is one base away. The rearrangement uses TRBV12-3 or TRBV12-4 and TRBJ1-4; D is unclear. There are 16 residues in the CDR3. Written as DNA, the CDR3 is TGTGCCAGCAGTTTCGAGGGAGGAGACCGGGGTGAAAGACTGTTTTTT. The encoded protein is CASSFEGGDRGERLFF.

The chain combines TRBV4-1 with TRBJ2-7; D gene uncertain. Germline V CDR1 and CDR2: MGHRA, YSYEKL. V lost 5 bases to trimming and J lost 3 bases, with 26 bases between them. There are 18 residues in the CDR3. The DNA for the CDR3 is TGCGCCAGCAGCTGGAAAGTTAGTCTAGTGGGGATTTTCTACGAGCAGTACTTC. Protein sequence: CASSWKVSLVGIFYEQYF.

A word on this clonotype: Germline is not matched at one junction end, which may reflect a read error. This chain connects TRBV6-2 or TRBV6-3 to TRBJ2-1; the match to TRBD2 covers 7 bases. Looked up from germline, CDR1 is MNHEY and CDR2 is SVGEGT. This CDR3 spans 17 amino acids. The CDR3 nucleotides are TGTGCCAGCAGTTACCCGTCCCGCGGGAGCTCCTACAATGAACAGTTCTTC. It is translated as CASSYPSRGSSYNEQFF.

The sample holds many counts of this clonotype. CDR3 DNA: TGCAGCGTTCGGGGAGGGGTGGCGGACACTGAAGCTTTCTTT. Its translation: CSVRGGVADTEAFF. The chain is built from TRBV29-1 and TRBJ1-1; the D gene is possibly TRBD1 (5 bases). Germline V gene data show CDR1 as SQVTM and CDR2 as ANQGSEA. Trimming removed 5 bases from V and 3 bases from J, with 16 bases in between. The CDR3 is 14 amino acids.

This clonotype showed up just a few times. V is TRBV6-5 and J is TRBJ1-1, with 7 nucleotides matching TRBD1. Germline values: CDR1 MNHEY, CDR2 SVGAGI. V was pared by 10 bases and J by 7 bases, with 12 bases of the junction left unmatched. This CDR3 has 13 amino acids. CDR3 in amino acids: CANSPSGGLEAFF. The DNA of the CDR3 is TGTGCCAACAGCCCTTCAGGGGGTCTTGAAGCTTTCTTT.

This clonotype was recorded many times. The chain is built from TRBV7-8 and TRBJ2-2; the D is unclear. This CDR3 is 14 amino acids long. Looked up from germline, CDR1 is SGHVS and CDR2 is FQNEAQ. Trimming left V 0 bases short and J 6 bases short, with 8 bases between. DNA of the CDR3: TGTGCCAGCAGCTTAGCGTCTAGGGCCGGGGAGCTGTTTTTT. Translating gives CASSLASRAGELFF.

The J gene is TRBJ2-3, the V gene TRBV7-3; D is possibly TRBD1 (5 bases). V was clipped by 3 bases and J by 5 bases, with 6 bases between them. The CDR3 length is 12 residues. Germline-derived CDR1 and CDR2 are SGHTA and FQGTGA. The CDR3, as DNA: TGTGCCAGCAGCTTTGGACAAGATACGCAGTATTTT. Its protein product is CASSFGQDTQYF. Using reference TRBV7-3 and TRBJ2-3 for the parts outside the CDR3, the full variable domain is GAGVSQTPSNKVTEKGKYVELRCDPISGHTALYWYRQSLGQGPEFLIYFQGTGAADDSGLPNDRFFAVRPEGSVSTLKIQRTERGDSAVYLCASSFGQDTQYFGPGTRLTVL.

About this clonotype: A read error may account for a junction end that differs from germline. This chain joins TRBV6-6 and TRBJ2-4; 7 nucleotides agree with TRBD2. The germline CDR1 and CDR2 sequences are MNHNY and SVGAGI (reference sequence). The CDR3 sequence is 14 residues long. The CDR3 region has the DNA TGTGCCAGCAGAGAGGGGACTAACAAAAACATTCGGTACTTT. The encoded protein is CASREGTNKNIRYF.

This clonotype was counted ten times or more. The V call is TRBV4-3, the J call TRBJ1-4; 8 bases match TRBD1. The V and J ends lost 1 base and 6 bases, in that order; junction bases with no gene match: 7. CDR1 and CDR2 (germline): LGHNA, YSLEER. This CDR3 is built from 16 residues. The CDR3 region has the DNA TGCGCCAGCAGCCAAGGGACAGGGCTCCCCGATGAAAAACTGTTTTTT. It specifies CASSQGTGLPDEKLFF.

The V call is TRBV29-1, the J call TRBJ1-1; the D is unclear. V was trimmed by 7 bases and J by 8 bases, leaving 11 bases between them. Germline V gives CDR1 SQVTM, CDR2 ANQGSEA. The CDR3 totals 10 residues. The CDR3 loop reads CSGGMAEAFF. In nucleotides, the CDR3 is TGCAGCGGGGGTATGGCAGAAGCTTTCTTT.

This chain links TRBV6-2 or TRBV6-3 with TRBJ2-1; 9 bases map to TRBD1. This CDR3 comprises 16 residues. CDR1 is MNHEY, CDR2 SVGEGT, per germline. Trimming removed 4 bases from V and 12 bases from J; junction bases left unmatched: 16. The CDR3 loop is CASSSSSGTGIQGQFF. CDR3 DNA: TGTGCCAGCAGTTCCTCCTCCGGGACAGGGATTCAAGGGCAGTTCTTC.

A remark on this clonotype: Sequence at one end of the junction differs from germline and may be a read error. The V call is TRBV12-3 or TRBV12-4, the J call TRBJ2-6, with D possibly being TRBD2 (5 bases). The CDR3 is 15 amino acids. The CDR3 region is CASCLKRAGANVLTF. The DNA of the CDR3 is TGTGCCAGCTGTTTAAAGAGGGCTGGGGCCAACGTCCTGACTTTC.